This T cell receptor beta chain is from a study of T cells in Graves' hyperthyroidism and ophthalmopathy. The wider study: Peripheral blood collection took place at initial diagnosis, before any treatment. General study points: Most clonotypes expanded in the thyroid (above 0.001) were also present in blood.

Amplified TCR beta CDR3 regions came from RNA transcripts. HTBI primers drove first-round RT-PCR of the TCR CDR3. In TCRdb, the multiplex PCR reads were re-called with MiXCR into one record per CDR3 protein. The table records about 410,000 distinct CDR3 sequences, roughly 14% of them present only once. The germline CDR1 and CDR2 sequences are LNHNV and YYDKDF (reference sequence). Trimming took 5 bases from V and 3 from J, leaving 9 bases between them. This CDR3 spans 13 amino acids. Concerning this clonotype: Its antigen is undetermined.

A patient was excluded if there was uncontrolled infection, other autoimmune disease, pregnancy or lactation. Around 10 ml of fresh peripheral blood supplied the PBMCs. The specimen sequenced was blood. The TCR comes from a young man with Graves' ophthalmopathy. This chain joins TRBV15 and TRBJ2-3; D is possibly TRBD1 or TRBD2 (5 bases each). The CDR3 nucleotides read TGTGCCACCAGCGGCTGGGGGACAGATACGCAGTATTTT. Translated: CATSGWGTDTQYF.